This T cell receptor beta chain is drawn from a study of CD4+ T cells in melanoma. Per the germline V gene, CDR1 is SNHLY and CDR2 is FYNNEI. V trimming: 4 bases; J trimming: 10 bases; junction bases outside the gene matches: 4. There are 13 residues in the CDR3. Overall study findings and caveats: Neoantigen-specific CD4+ T cells in melanoma reportedly had diverse differentiation states. CD8+ T cell, macrophage and B cell function reportedly correlated with neoantigen-specific CD4+ T cells.

Profiling relied on immunoSEQ multiplex PCR, and the TCRdb table lists in-frame clones only, not all of them. The table has around 100,000 clones, roughly 90% seen once; the top ten hold 2.5% to 3.5%. This clone was observed once. The target antigen is unknown. Sequenced input: peripheral blood. This TCR derives from a human donor with melanoma. This chain uses TRBV2 with TRBJ2-1, with 10 bases aligning to TRBD2. The CDR3 loop is CASSGAGGLEQFF. The CDR3 coding sequence is TGTGCCAGCAGTGGAGCGGGAGGGCTCGAGCAGTTCTTC.